The entry that follows covers one T cell receptor (beta chain) sequence. Its antigen is still unknown. The sequenced fragment ends 3 residues before the CDR3 boundary, so the rest is inferred from the germline J gene. The CDR3 is 14 amino acids. V lost 6 bases, J lost 5 bases, and 16 bases lay in between. Germline lookup yields CDR1 KGHSH and CDR2 LQKENI. This entry comes from a study of T cells in women clearing cervical HPV infection. Study details: Cases' blood sampling followed lesion detection by median about 150 days (90 to 200). Notes on the study in general: Cases carried less TRBV6-7 than controls: 0.11% versus 0.16%.

Each participant carried one incident cervical HPV16 infection only. Cervical HPV DNA detected by MY09/MY11 PCR, typed by dot-blot. Here immunoSEQ multiplex PCR was the method, and the copy in TCRdb shows in-frame clones only, minus some. Its listing shows tens of thousands of clones. This chain links TRBV18 with TRBJ2-5, with D perhaps TRBD2 (5 bases). This receptor was obtained from a woman between 18 and 75 years old with a cervical HPV16 infection that either progressed to CIN3+ or cleared (not recorded which). Sequencing was done on a sample of blood buffy coat. The CDR3 loop is CASSPGLSKETQYF. CDR3 bases read: TGTGCCAGCTCGCCAGGACTTAGCAAGGAGACC.